This T cell receptor beta chain was captured by sequencing in a study of tumor-infiltrating lymphocytes in oesophageal squamous cell carcinoma. Each CDR3 protein is one row after TCRdb ran MiXCR on the PCR reads. The sample lists about 12,000 distinct CDR3 sequences, approximately 60% seen once, with roughly 32% in the top ten. This CDR3 comprises 13 residues. The V gene's germline CDR1 is MRHNA and CDR2 SNTAGT. The gene calls are TRBV6-4 and TRBJ2-7; D not certain. The J call may be wrong; the DNA end is better matched by TRBJ2-1. The sequenced material came from esophageal tumor tissue. This TCR came from a female donor with esophageal squamous cell carcinoma. The CDR3 sequence is CASSEKLENEQFF. CDR3 DNA sequence: TGTGCCAGCAGTGAGAAGCTGGAGAATGAGCAGTTCTTC.